Shown below are 12 T cell receptor beta chains from a single sample sequenced in a study of blood T cells in healthy people across ages. Using a J-beta primer mix together with a sample-barcoded 5' primer, a second PCR was run for roughly 7 to 12 cycles. TCRdb re-derived calls from the 5' RACE reads in MiXCR, one entry per CDR3 protein. Of roughly 900,000 distinct CDR3 sequences in the sample, 45% to 50% were seen once. Sequenced sample: blood. Receptors were obtained from a man aged 25-40 years in good health.

This chain connects TRBV4-2 to TRBJ1-2; 8 bases are a match to TRBD1. Unmatched junction bases numbered 6, after V lost 0 bases and J lost 3 bases. From germline, CDR1 is LGHNA and CDR2 YNFKEQ. This CDR3 region has 16 residues. This CDR3 is CASSQDPRTGHYGYTF. DNA for the CDR3: TGTGCCAGCAGCCAAGATCCAAGGACAGGGCACTATGGCTACACCTTC.

About this clonotype itself: Compared with germline, one end of the junction differs, possibly owing to a read error. The V call is TRBV12-3 or TRBV12-4, the J call TRBJ1-1; 12 bases are shared with TRBD1. This CDR3 is 18 amino acids long. CDR3 loop: CASSLRGTGGSGNTEAFF. Here the CDR3 DNA reads TGTGCCAGTAGTTTAAGAGGGACAGGGGGCTCAGGGAACACTGAAGCTTTCTTT.

This rearrangement joins TRBV29-1 to TRBJ2-5; D may correspond to TRBD1 or TRBD2 (6 bases each). CDR1 and CDR2 (germline): SQVTM, ANQGSEA. Deletions cut 4 bases from V and 3 bases from J, with 12 bases between. The CDR3 has 13 amino acids. CDR3 DNA: TGCAGCGTTGTTTTAGGGGGGAAAGAGACCCAGTACTTC. Protein: CSVVLGGKETQYF.

This clonotype has just a few counts. This chain uses TRBV7-9 with TRBJ2-3; 10 nucleotides match TRBD1. The CDR3 covers 16 residues. With 5 bases clipped from V and 6 bases from J, the junction kept 11 bases outside the gene matches. Per the germline V gene, CDR1 is SEHNR and CDR2 is FQNEAQ (reference sequence). The CDR3 nucleotides are TGTGCCAGCAGCAGCCAACGACAGGGGGCTAAGGATACGCAGTATTTT. Amino acid sequence: CASSSQRQGAKDTQYF.

The rearrangement links TRBV27 to TRBJ2-7, with D perhaps TRBD2 (6 bases). Per germline, CDR1 MNHEY and CDR2 SMNVEV (reference sequence). The CDR3 loop spans 12 amino acids. V was trimmed by 6 bases and J by 5 bases, leaving 11 bases between them. CDR3 amino acids: CASRHASDEQYF. CDR3 nucleotides: TGTGCCAGCAGACACGCTAGCGACGAGCAGTACTTC.

This clonotype turned up a few times. This sequence joins TRBV10-3 and TRBJ1-5; a possible D gene is TRBD1 (6 bases). Germline V gene lookup returns CDR1 ENHRY and CDR2 SYGVKD. V lost 2 bases and J 2 bases, leaving 10 bases between the germline ends. The CDR3 totals 15 residues. CDR3 nucleotide sequence: TGTGCCATCAGTGAGCCAGGGGATGGCAATCAGCCCCAGCATTTT. Its translation is CAISEPGDGNQPQHF.

This clonotype was picked up one time. This chain links TRBV4-1 with TRBJ2-5; the match to TRBD1 covers 12 bases. Germline-derived CDR1 and CDR2 are MGHRA and YSYEKL. This CDR3 is 13 amino acids long. With V trimmed by 6 bases and J by 10 bases, 6 bases remained unmatched. For the CDR3, the DNA is TGCGCCAGCAGTCCCGGGACAGGGGGCGTCCAGTACTTC. Translated, it gives CASSPGTGGVQYF.

This clonotype showed up just once. V gene TRBV6-6 combines with J gene TRBJ2-2, with D perhaps TRBD1 or TRBD2 (5 bases each). Per the germline V gene, CDR1 is MNHNY and CDR2 is SVGAGI (reference sequence). The V end was cut by 6 bases, the J end by 3 bases, with 17 bases between. This CDR3 has 16 amino acids. CDR3 region: CASSHARGADTGELFF. In DNA form, the CDR3 reads TGTGCCAGCAGCCATGCAAGAGGGGCTGACACCGGGGAGCTGTTTTTT.

This clonotype appeared a few times. The chain uses TRBV7-6 and TRBJ2-1; 8 bases match TRBD1. Germline CDR1 is SGHVS and CDR2 is FNYEAQ. There are 15 residues in the CDR3. V trimming: 0 bases; J trimming: 4 bases; junction bases outside the gene matches: 2. In nucleotides, the CDR3 is TGTGCCAGCAGCTTAGCCAGGGGGCATTACAATGAGCAGTTCTTC. Translation gives CASSLARGHYNEQFF.

The chain couples TRBV20-1 to TRBJ2-1, with 10 bases aligning to TRBD2. Germline values: CDR1 DFQATT, CDR2 SNEGSKA (reference sequence). This CDR3 is built from 18 residues. Germline trimming cut 3 bases from V and 0 bases from J; bases unmatched to any gene: 11. The DNA of the CDR3 is TGCAGTGCTAGTGTGCGTGGACTAGCGGAGCGCTCCTACAATGAGCAGTTCTTC. It encodes CSASVRGLAERSYNEQFF.

This clonotype was seen a handful of times. The V gene is TRBV29-1, the J gene TRBJ1-2; possible D gene TRBD1, 5 bases. The CDR3 extends over 15 amino acids. The germline V gene encodes CDR1 SQVTM and CDR2 ANQGSEA. V was clipped by 3 bases and J by 3 bases, with 17 bases between them. The CDR3 coding sequence is TGCAGCGTTGACCCCGAGGTGGCAGGGTACTATGGCTACACCTTC. It encodes CSVDPEVAGYYGYTF.

This clonotype has just a few counts. The chain is built from TRBV9 and TRBJ2-3; D is perhaps TRBD1 (6 bases). The CDR3 runs 17 residues. Germline values: CDR1 SGDLS, CDR2 YYNGEE. The V end was cut by 4 bases, the J end by 2 bases, with 20 bases between. The CDR3 DNA reads TGTGCCAGCAGCTTTATCACAGGGCTCCCCTTCACAGATACGCAGTATTTT. It is translated as CASSFITGLPFTDTQYF.